These 22 T cell receptor beta chains share one sample of origin, sequenced in a study of T cell responses to AZD1222 COVID-19 vaccine. Only in-frame clones appear in the TCRdb table, and some are missing; sequencing was by immunoSEQ multiplex PCR. This table has roughly 120,000 clones, about nine tenths appearing once. This material consisted of peripheral blood, taken on day 0 of MenACWY control vaccination. These receptors were obtained from an adult in good health.

This chain connects TRBV19 to TRBJ1-5; D is undetermined. V was trimmed by 3 bases and J by 4 bases, leaving 7 bases between them. The CDR3 sequence is 13 residues long. Germline-derived CDR1 and CDR2 are LNHDA and SQIVND (reference sequence). The CDR3 coding sequence is TGTGCCAGTAGTATCCACAGAAATCAGCCCCAGCATTTT. Translated, it gives CASSIHRNQPQHF.

A few counts support this clone. This chain's CDR3 is CASSIGDSPLHF. CDR3 DNA: TGTGCCAGTAGTATAGGAGATTCACCCCTCCACTTT. The chain has TRBV19 and TRBJ1-6; D uncertain. Looked up from germline, CDR1 is LNHDA and CDR2 is SQIVND (reference sequence). Trimming cost V 1 base and J 8 bases, with 3 bases left between them. CDR3 length: 12 residues.

The gene calls are TRBV27 and TRBJ1-2; 8 bases map to TRBD1. CDR3 length: 14 residues. The germline V gene has CDR1 MNHEY and CDR2 SMNVEV (reference sequence). J gave up 3 bases and V 4 bases, and 4 bases lay outside the gene matches. The CDR3 nucleotides are TGTGCCAGCAGTTCTGCAGGGGGCGACTATGGCTACACCTTC. Residues: CASSSAGGDYGYTF.

The J gene is TRBJ2-4, the V gene TRBV3-1 (or the pseudogene TRBV3-2); TRBD2 aligns across 8 bases. The junction had 6 bases not matched to a gene; V was cut back by 2 bases and J by 3 bases. Germline CDR1 LGHDT, CDR2 YNNKEL (reference sequence). The CDR3 is 16 residues long. CDR3 in amino acids: CASSQLILADKNIQYF. CDR3 nucleotide sequence: TGTGCCAGCAGCCAACTCATACTAGCGGACAAAAACATTCAGTACTTC.

This sequence joins TRBV29-1 and TRBJ1-2; D call uncertain. The CDR3 has 15 residues. Trimming took off 1 base at V and 5 bases at J, with 17 bases between the two ends. Germline V gene data show CDR1 as SQVTM and CDR2 as ANQGSEA. The DNA for the CDR3 is TGCAGCGTTGAAGGAGAGTCCCTTAGAGGGTATGGCTACACCTTC. It encodes CSVEGESLRGYGYTF.

The J gene is TRBJ1-5, the V gene TRBV19; TRBD1 might be the D (5 bases). Germline CDR1 reads LNHDA; CDR2 reads SQIVND (reference sequence). CDR3 length: 16 residues. The V end was cut by 5 bases, the J end by 4 bases, with 18 bases between. Written as DNA, the CDR3 is TGTGCCAGTAGTCGAGGGACTGCGACCGGGAATCAGCCCCAGCATTTT. Translating gives CASSRGTATGNQPQHF.

The CDR3, as DNA: TGCGCCAGCCGGGACGGCCTCACAGATACGCAGTATTTT. Translated: CASRDGLTDTQYF. V and J are TRBV5-1 and TRBJ2-3; D tentatively reads TRBD1 or TRBD2 (5 bases each). Germline V CDR1 and CDR2: SGHRS, YFSETQ. Trimming removed 7 bases at V and 2 bases at J, with 11 bases between. The CDR3 runs to 13 residues.

This chain uses TRBV5-4 with TRBJ1-3; D not resolved. The CDR3 has 14 residues. The V end was cut by 0 bases, the J end by 0 bases, with 4 bases between. Germline V gene sequence: CDR1 SGHNT, CDR2 YYREEE (reference sequence). CDR3 protein: CASSLGGSGNTIYF. CDR3 sequence (DNA): TGTGCCAGCAGCTTGGGGGGCTCTGGAAACACCATATATTTT.

V and J are TRBV27 and TRBJ1-2; TRBD1 aligns across 10 bases. Germline CDR1 reads MNHEY; CDR2 reads SMNVEV (reference sequence). The CDR3 has 17 residues. Trimming at V came to 0 bases and at J to 4 bases, leaving 8 bases not matched to a gene. The CDR3 region is CASSLSKGDRGGYGYTF. CDR3 coding DNA: TGTGCCAGCAGTTTATCGAAGGGGGACAGGGGTGGCTATGGCTACACCTTC.

V is TRBV18 and J is TRBJ1-1; no definite D call. The germline CDR1 and CDR2 sequences are KGHSH and LQKENI. V gave up 3 bases and J gave up 2 bases, with 7 bases separating them. The CDR3 has 13 residues. This CDR3 reads CASSPKGNTEAFF. The CDR3 coding sequence is TGTGCCAGCTCACCGAAAGGAAACACTGAAGCTTTCTTT.

This chain uses TRBV11-1 with TRBJ2-7; TRBD1 agrees at 7 bases. J was trimmed by 1 base and V by 5 bases; bases with no gene match: 11. Germline V gene data show CDR1 as SGHAT and CDR2 as FQDESV (reference sequence). There are 16 residues in the CDR3. CDR3 nucleotide sequence: TGTGCCAGCAGCCGTTACAGGGGCAGAGGATCCTACGAGCAGTACTTC. This encodes CASSRYRGRGSYEQYF.

This clone appeared a few times. This chain uses TRBV5-1 with TRBJ1-5, with D unresolved. CDR1 is SGHRS, CDR2 YFSETQ, per germline. The CDR3 has 15 amino acids. Trimming cost V 4 bases and J 0 bases, with 11 bases left between them. The CDR3 protein is CASSRNGGSNQPQHF. In DNA, the CDR3 is TGCGCCAGCAGCCGGAATGGCGGTAGCAATCAGCCCCAGCATTTT.

The chain links TRBV7-2 to TRBJ2-7, with TRBD2 matching over 10 bases. Germline lookup yields CDR1 SGHTA and CDR2 FQGNSA. V shed 1 base and J 4 bases; nucleotides not matched to a gene: 7. CDR3 length equals 16 residues. CDR3 sequence (DNA): TGTGCCAGCAGCTTAGTCTCCGGGACTAGCGAATACGAGCAGTACTTC. Protein product: CASSLVSGTSEYEQYF.

The chain uses TRBV6-5 and TRBJ1-5; possible D gene TRBD1, 5 bases. CDR1 is MNHEY, CDR2 SVGAGI, per germline. Trimming removed 2 bases from V and 4 bases from J, with 15 bases in between. CDR3 length: 16 amino acids. In DNA, the CDR3 is TGTGCCAGCAGTTACCGTCGTCGGGGCCGAAATCAGCCCCAGCATTTT. Protein sequence: CASSYRRRGRNQPQHF.

This clone was counted a few times. The genes are TRBV7-6 and TRBJ2-1; D perhaps matches TRBD2 (6 bases). Germline lookup yields CDR1 SGHVS and CDR2 FNYEAQ. CDR3 length equals 14 residues. Between the trimmed V and J ends, which lost 2 bases and 4 bases, there was a span of 9 bases. CDR3 nucleotide sequence: TGTGCCAGCAGCTTAACGGGGGTATACAATGAGCAGTTCTTC. This gives the protein CASSLTGVYNEQFF.

The rearrangement joins TRBV5-4 to TRBJ2-6; D is tentatively TRBD1 or TRBD2 (5 bases each). The V gene lost 4 bases and the J gene lost 0 bases, with 11 bases spanning the gap. Germline V gene data show CDR1 as SGHNT and CDR2 as YYREEE (reference sequence). The length of the CDR3 is 16 residues. This chain's CDR3 is CASSPRAGSGANVLTF. The CDR3 region has the DNA TGTGCCAGCAGCCCCAGGGCGGGCTCTGGGGCCAACGTCCTGACTTTC.

V is TRBV29-1 and J is TRBJ2-7; the D gene is possibly TRBD2 (5 bases). The CDR3 extends over 12 amino acids. CDR1 and CDR2 (germline): SQVTM, ANQGSEA. The ends were cut back, 5 bases at V and 2 bases at J, with 10 bases in the middle. The CDR3 here is CSVSSGTYEQYF. In nucleotides, the CDR3 is TGCAGCGTTAGCTCGGGGACCTACGAGCAGTACTTC.

The chain is built from TRBV19 and TRBJ2-1, with TRBD1 matching 9 bases. CDR1 and CDR2 (germline): LNHDA, SQIVND (reference sequence). The J segment lost 3 bases and the V segment lost 5 bases, leaving 2 bases of the junction unmatched. This CDR3 has 14 amino acids. The CDR3 loop reads CASSQTGGYNEQFF. DNA of the CDR3: TGTGCCAGTAGTCAGACAGGGGGCTACAATGAGCAGTTCTTC.

The rearrangement links TRBV28 to TRBJ1-1; no reliable D call. Germline V gene sequence: CDR1 MDHEN, CDR2 SYDVKM. V was pared by 2 bases and J by 6 bases, with 16 bases between. This CDR3 is 15 amino acids long. The CDR3 sequence is CASSLVAGRRAEAFF. For the CDR3, the DNA is TGTGCCAGCAGTTTAGTGGCAGGCCGTAGGGCTGAAGCTTTCTTT. Full variable domain (missing parts from reference TRBV28 and TRBJ1-1): DVKVTQSSRYLVKRTGEKVFLECVQDMDHENMFWYRQDPGLGLRLIYFSYDVKMKEKGDIPEGYSVSREKKERFSLILESASTNQTSMYLCASSLVAGRRAEAFFGQGTRLTVV.

J is TRBJ1-4 and V is TRBV7-6, with a weak D call TRBD1 (6 bases). Germline V gives CDR1 SGHVS, CDR2 FNYEAQ. The CDR3 sequence is 16 residues long. V lost 3 bases and J lost 0, with 11 bases in between. This CDR3 reads CASSLGAAATNEKLFF. As DNA, the CDR3 is TGTGCCAGCAGCTTGGGGGCGGCTGCAACTAATGAAAAACTGTTTTTT.

The CDR3 DNA sequence: TGTGCCTGGAGTGGGACCGTGGGGGGCTCTGAAGCTTTCTTT. Translated: CAWSGTVGGSEAFF. This chain links TRBV30 with TRBJ1-1, with D perhaps matching TRBD1 (6 bases). CDR3 length equals 14 residues. CDR1 GTSNPN and CDR2 SVGIG come from the germline V gene (reference sequence). The V gene lost 1 base and the J gene lost 6 bases, with 15 bases spanning the gap.

The chain links TRBV11-2 to TRBJ1-1; possibly TRBD1 for D (5 bases). The CDR3 extends over 13 amino acids. Germline assignment: CDR1 SGHAT and CDR2 FQNNGV. Trimming removed 5 bases from V and 8 bases from J, with 15 bases in between. CDR3 residues: CASSLTGTGEAFF. CDR3 in DNA: TGTGCCAGCAGCCTAACCGGGACGGGGGAAGCTTTCTTT.